Following are 19 T cell receptor beta chains from one sample sequenced in a study of blood T cell repertoires in COVID-19. This table comes from immunoSEQ multiplex PCR, and its TCRdb copy is limited to in-frame clones, with some not included. The sample includes under 70,000 clones, 84% of them seen just once. Sequencing was done on a sample of peripheral blood. These receptors all come from a woman of 80 years or more with acute or convalescent COVID-19.

The chain recombines TRBV7-9 with TRBJ2-2; D remains ambiguous. Trimming cost V 5 bases and J 0 bases, with 10 bases left between them. This CDR3 is 15 amino acids long. CDR1 is SEHNR, CDR2 FQNEAQ, per germline (reference sequence). CDR3 region: CASSPQRTNTGELFF. The CDR3 nucleotides are TGTGCCAGCAGCCCCCAGCGCACGAACACCGGGGAGCTGTTTTTT. The whole variable domain, filled in from reference TRBV7-9 and TRBJ2-2, reads DTGVSQNPRHKITKRGQNVTFRCDPISEHNRLYWYRQTLGQGPEFLTYFQNEAQLEKSRLLSDRFSAERPKGSFSTLEIQRTEQGDSAMYLCASSPQRTNTGELFFGEGSRLTVL.

The chain employs TRBV6-1 and TRBJ1-4; D perhaps matches TRBD1 (6 bases). CDR1 is MNHNS, CDR2 SASEGT, per germline. The ends were cut back, 4 bases at V and 5 bases at J, with 20 bases in the middle. CDR3 length: 17 amino acids. CDR3 residues: CASSGSPSGTWNEKLFF. DNA for the CDR3: TGTGCCAGCAGTGGGTCTCCTAGTGGGACATGGAATGAAAAACTGTTTTTT.

The rearrangement links TRBV7-8 to TRBJ1-3; D not resolved. The CDR3 consists of 14 residues. The ends were cut back, 5 bases at V and 0 bases at J, with 8 bases in the middle. The germline CDR1 and CDR2 sequences are SGHVS and FQNEAQ. The CDR3 coding sequence is TGTGCCAGCAGCCCAAGGAGCTCTGGAAACACCATATATTTT. It encodes CASSPRSSGNTIYF.

The chain joins TRBV11-2 to TRBJ1-4, with a tentative D call TRBD1 (6 bases). From germline, CDR1 is SGHAT and CDR2 FQNNGV. V shed 4 bases and J shed 8 bases, with 11 bases lying between them. CDR3 length: 13 residues. In nucleotides, the CDR3 is TGTGCCAGCAGCTACACAACAGGGGAAAAACTGTTTTTT. Translation: CASSYTTGEKLFF.

V usage is TRBV6-5 and J usage is TRBJ1-2; weak D call: TRBD1 (5 bases). Trimming cost V 4 bases and J 1 base, with 7 bases left between them. This CDR3 contains 13 residues. Germline loops: CDR1 MNHEY, CDR2 SVGAGI. CDR3 sequence reads: CASSWGGNYGYTF. In DNA form, the CDR3 reads TGTGCCAGCAGTTGGGGGGGTAACTATGGCTACACCTTC.

Only one count was recorded for this clone. The chain links TRBV5-1 to TRBJ1-6; D unresolved. With 4 bases removed from V and 3 bases from J, the gap between germline ends came to 20 bases. CDR3 length: 18 amino acids. Germline loops: CDR1 SGHRS, CDR2 YFSETQ. CDR3: CASSTKSGRVGYNSPLHF. In DNA form, the CDR3 reads TGCGCCAGCAGCACGAAGTCGGGGAGGGTCGGCTATAATTCACCCCTCCACTTT.

The sample holds one count of this clone. V is TRBV27 and J is TRBJ1-1; TRBD1 matches 7 bases. Germline loops: CDR1 MNHEY, CDR2 SMNVEV (reference sequence). Germline trimming cut 6 bases from V and 1 base from J; bases unmatched to any gene: 2. The CDR3 covers 13 residues. The CDR3: CASSRQGNTEAFF. The CDR3 nucleotides are TGTGCCAGCAGCCGACAGGGGAACACTGAAGCTTTCTTT.

This chain connects TRBV5-4 to TRBJ2-3; 10 bases fit TRBD2. Germline values: CDR1 SGHNT, CDR2 YYREEE (reference sequence). The CDR3 extends over 17 amino acids. The junction had 13 bases not matched to a gene; V was cut back by 5 bases and J by 4 bases. The CDR3 nucleotides are TGTGCCAGCAGGTCGGAAGTAGCGGGGGGCCGGTCAGATACGCAGTATTTT. Its translation is CASRSEVAGGRSDTQYF.

The chain couples TRBV3-1 (or the pseudogene TRBV3-2) to TRBJ1-6, with D perhaps TRBD1 (5 bases). V was trimmed by 1 base and J by 9 bases, leaving 10 bases between them. Per the germline V gene, CDR1 is LGHDT and CDR2 is YNNKEL (reference sequence). CDR3 length: 14 residues. As DNA, the CDR3 is TGTGCCAGCAGCCAAGCCAGGGTAGGTTCACCCCTCCACTTT. It yields the protein CASSQARVGSPLHF.

About this clone: The junction and the germline gene differ at one end; a read error may be behind it. The chain is built from TRBV7-7 and TRBJ1-4; unclear D gene. CDR1 SSHAT and CDR2 FNYEAQ come from the germline V gene (reference sequence). There are 14 residues in the CDR3. The CDR3 protein is CASRSDSVNEKLFF. CDR3 bases: TGTGCTAGCAGATCGGACTCCGTTAATGAAAAACTGTTTTTT.

The chain joins TRBV6-1 to TRBJ2-5; D possibly corresponds to TRBD1 (6 bases). CDR3 length equals 14 residues. Trimming stripped 2 bases from V and 4 bases from J, with 11 bases between. Germline CDR1 MNHNS, CDR2 SASEGT. CDR3 in amino acids: CASSERGFGETQYF. The CDR3 coding sequence is TGTGCCAGCAGTGAAAGGGGGTTTGGAGAGACCCAGTACTTC.

V usage is TRBV19 and J usage is TRBJ1-5; no definite D call. The CDR3 totals 13 residues. Germline CDR1 and CDR2: LNHDA and SQIVND (reference sequence). Trimming stripped 7 bases from V and 9 bases from J, with 16 bases between. CDR3 nucleotides: TGTGCCAGTACCGTGGCAGCCGGAGGGCCCCAGCATTTT. It encodes CASTVAAGGPQHF. The complete variable domain, with remaining parts taken from reference TRBV19 and TRBJ1-5, reads DGGITQSPKYLFRKEGQNVTLSCEQNLNHDAMYWYRQDPGQGLRLIYYSQIVNDFQKGDIAEGYSVSREKKESFPLTVTSAQKNPTAFYLCASTVAAGGPQHFGDGTRLSIL.

J is TRBJ1-1 and V is TRBV19; 7 bases agree with TRBD1. The CDR3 is 13 residues long. The germline CDR1 and CDR2 sequences are LNHDA and SQIVND (reference sequence). Unmatched junction bases numbered 3, after V lost 4 bases and J lost 4 bases. The CDR3 protein is CASSTTGSTEAFF. CDR3 bases: TGTGCCAGTAGTACGACAGGGAGCACTGAAGCTTTCTTT. Looking up the rest from reference TRBV19 and TRBJ1-1 gives the full variable domain: DGGITQSPKYLFRKEGQNVTLSCEQNLNHDAMYWYRQDPGQGLRLIYYSQIVNDFQKGDIAEGYSVSREKKESFPLTVTSAQKNPTAFYLCASSTTGSTEAFFGQGTRLTVV.

The gene calls are TRBV4-2 and TRBJ1-6; D is possibly TRBD1 (6 bases). This CDR3 has 18 amino acids. The V end was cut by 0 bases, the J end by 0 bases, with 12 bases between. Germline CDR1 and CDR2: LGHNA and YNFKEQ. The CDR3 reads CASSQDLRGSSYNSPLHF. The CDR3 DNA reads as TGTGCCAGCAGCCAAGATTTGAGGGGGAGCTCCTATAATTCACCCCTCCACTTT.

This sequence joins TRBV28 and TRBJ1-5; tentatively, D is TRBD1 (6 bases). CDR3 size: 15 residues. Trimming cost V 6 bases and J 3 bases, with 15 bases left between them. Germline V gives CDR1 MDHEN, CDR2 SYDVKM. The CDR3 loop is CASREQGAPNQPQHF. Written as DNA, the CDR3 is TGTGCCAGCAGAGAACAGGGAGCCCCCAATCAGCCCCAGCATTTT. Together with reference TRBV28 and TRBJ1-5, the CDR3 gives the full variable domain: DVKVTQSSRYLVKRTGEKVFLECVQDMDHENMFWYRQDPGLGLRLIYFSYDVKMKEKGDIPEGYSVSREKKERFSLILESASTNQTSMYLCASREQGAPNQPQHFGDGTRLSIL.

J is TRBJ1-4 and V is TRBV5-4; 7 bases are shared with TRBD1. Looked up from germline, CDR1 is SGHNT and CDR2 is YYREEE (reference sequence). The CDR3 runs to 14 residues. Unmatched junction bases numbered 10, after V lost 3 bases and J lost 11 bases. The CDR3 is CASSSGQIGEKLFF. The CDR3 DNA reads TGTGCCAGCAGCTCGGGACAGATAGGAGAGAAACTGTTTTTT.

This rearrangement joins TRBV3-1 (or the pseudogene TRBV3-2) to TRBJ2-7, with 11 positions matching TRBD1. Germline loops: CDR1 LGHDT, CDR2 YNNKEL (reference sequence). The CDR3 is 15 amino acids. V shed 4 bases and J 0 bases; nucleotides not matched to a gene: 2. CDR3 bases: TGTGCCAGCAGCCGTGGGACAGGGGGCTCCTACGAGCAGTACTTC. It is translated as CASSRGTGGSYEQYF.

CDR3 DNA: TGTGCCTGGAATTCGAGAGATACGCAGTATTTT. The encoded protein is CAWNSRDTQYF. The chain joins TRBV30 to TRBJ2-3; D is unclear. The germline gives CDR1 GTSNPN, CDR2 SVGIG (reference sequence). V was clipped by 4 bases and J by 5 bases, with 7 bases between them. The CDR3 has 11 amino acids.

The chain joins TRBV19 to TRBJ1-5, with D uncertain. Trimming took off 0 bases at V and 0 bases at J, with 6 bases between the two ends. CDR3 length equals 15 residues. Germline CDR1 reads LNHDA; CDR2 reads SQIVND (reference sequence). The CDR3 nucleotides are TGTGCCAGTAGTATAGATCACAATAGCAATCAGCCCCAGCATTTT. The encoded protein is CASSIDHNSNQPQHF. Supplemented by reference TRBV19 and TRBJ1-5, the full variable domain reads DGGITQSPKYLFRKEGQNVTLSCEQNLNHDAMYWYRQDPGQGLRLIYYSQIVNDFQKGDIAEGYSVSREKKESFPLTVTSAQKNPTAFYLCASSIDHNSNQPQHFGDGTRLSIL.